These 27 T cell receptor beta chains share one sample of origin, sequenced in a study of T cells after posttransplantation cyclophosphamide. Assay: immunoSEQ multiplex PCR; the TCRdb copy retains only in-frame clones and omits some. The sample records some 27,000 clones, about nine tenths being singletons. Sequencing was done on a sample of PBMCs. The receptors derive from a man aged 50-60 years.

CDR3 nucleotides: TGTGCCAGCAGTTACTTTCTAGGCAATGAGCAGTTCTTC. It is translated as CASSYFLGNEQFF. This sequence joins TRBV6-6 and TRBJ2-1; D is ambiguous. V lost 1 base and J lost 6, with 7 bases in between. Germline CDR1 is MNHNY and CDR2 is SVGAGI (reference sequence). The length of the CDR3 is 13 residues.

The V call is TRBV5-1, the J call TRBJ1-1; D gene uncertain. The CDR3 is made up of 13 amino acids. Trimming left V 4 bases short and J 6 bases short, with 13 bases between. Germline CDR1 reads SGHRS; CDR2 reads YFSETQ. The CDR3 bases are TGCGCCAGCAGCCCGGATGGAGGCCCTGAAGCTTTCTTT. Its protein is CASSPDGGPEAFF.

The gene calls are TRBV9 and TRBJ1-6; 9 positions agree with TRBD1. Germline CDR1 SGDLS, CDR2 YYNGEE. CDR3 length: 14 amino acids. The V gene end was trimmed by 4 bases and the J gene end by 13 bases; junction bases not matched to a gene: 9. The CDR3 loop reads CASSSIQGAEPLHF. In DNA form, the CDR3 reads TGTGCCAGCAGCTCCATACAGGGGGCGGAGCCCCTCCACTTT. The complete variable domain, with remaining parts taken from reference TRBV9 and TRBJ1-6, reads DSGVTQTPKHLITATGQRVTLRCSPRSGDLSVYWYQQSLDQGLQFLIQYYNGEERAKGNILERFSAQQFPDLHSELNLSSLELGDSALYFCASSSIQGAEPLHFGNGTRLTVT.

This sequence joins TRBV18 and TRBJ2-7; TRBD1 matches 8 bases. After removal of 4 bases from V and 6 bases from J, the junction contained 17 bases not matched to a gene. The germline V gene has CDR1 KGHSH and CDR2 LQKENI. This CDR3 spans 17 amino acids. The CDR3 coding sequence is TGTGCCAGCTCACGTGGACAGGGACTCTCGTCGGGGGTCGAGCAGTACTTC. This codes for CASSRGQGLSSGVEQYF.

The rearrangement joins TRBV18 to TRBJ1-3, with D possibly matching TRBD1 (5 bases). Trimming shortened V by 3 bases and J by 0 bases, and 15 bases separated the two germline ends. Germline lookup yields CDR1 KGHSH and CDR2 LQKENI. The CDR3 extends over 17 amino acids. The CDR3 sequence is CASSPSPIGDSGNTIYF. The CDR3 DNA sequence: TGTGCCAGCTCACCCTCTCCCATAGGGGACTCTGGAAACACCATATATTTT.

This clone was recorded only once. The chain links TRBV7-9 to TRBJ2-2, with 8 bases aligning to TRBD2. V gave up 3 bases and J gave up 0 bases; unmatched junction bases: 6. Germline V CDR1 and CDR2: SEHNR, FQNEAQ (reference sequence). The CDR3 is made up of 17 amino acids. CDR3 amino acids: CASSLVSGGTNTGELFF. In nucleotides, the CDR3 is TGTGCCAGCAGCTTGGTCAGCGGGGGCACGAACACCGGGGAGCTGTTTTTT.

CDR3 region: CASSFRRGGNTIYF. Here the CDR3 DNA reads TGTGCCAGCAGCTTTCGGCGGGGAGGAAACACCATATATTTT. This chain joins TRBV7-9 and TRBJ1-3; D is uncertain. The V end lost 3 bases, the J end lost 4 bases, and 10 bases lay between the germline ends. Germline V gene sequence: CDR1 SEHNR, CDR2 FQNEAQ (reference sequence). The CDR3 is made up of 14 amino acids.

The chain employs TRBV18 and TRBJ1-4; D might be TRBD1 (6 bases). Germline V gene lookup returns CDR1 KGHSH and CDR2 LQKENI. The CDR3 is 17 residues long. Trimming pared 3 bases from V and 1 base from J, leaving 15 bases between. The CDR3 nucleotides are TGTGCCAGCTCACCGGCGATCCAGGGGCTAACTAATGAAAAACTGTTTTTT. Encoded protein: CASSPAIQGLTNEKLFF.

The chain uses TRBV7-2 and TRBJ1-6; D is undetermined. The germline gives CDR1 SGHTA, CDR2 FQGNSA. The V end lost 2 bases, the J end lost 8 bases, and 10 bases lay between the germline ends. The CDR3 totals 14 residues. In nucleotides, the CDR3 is TGTGCCAGCAGCTTACGTCTCCTGTATTCACCCCTCCACTTT. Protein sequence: CASSLRLLYSPLHF.

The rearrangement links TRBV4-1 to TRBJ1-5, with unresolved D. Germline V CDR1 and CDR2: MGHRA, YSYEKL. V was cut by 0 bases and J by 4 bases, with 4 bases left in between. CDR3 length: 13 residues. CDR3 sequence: CASSQDINQPQHF. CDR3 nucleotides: TGCGCCAGCAGCCAAGATATAAATCAGCCCCAGCATTTT.

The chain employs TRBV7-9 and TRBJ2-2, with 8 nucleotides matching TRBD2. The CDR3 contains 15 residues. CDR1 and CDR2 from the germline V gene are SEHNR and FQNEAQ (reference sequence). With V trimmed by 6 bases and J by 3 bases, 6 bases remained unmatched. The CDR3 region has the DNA TGTGCCAGCAGAATCGGGGGGGCGCACACCGGGGAGCTGTTTTTT. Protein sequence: CASRIGGAHTGELFF.

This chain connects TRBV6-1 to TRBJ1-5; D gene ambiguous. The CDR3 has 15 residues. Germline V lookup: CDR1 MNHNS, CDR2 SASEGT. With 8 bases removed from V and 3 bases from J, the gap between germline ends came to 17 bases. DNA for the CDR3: TGTGCCAGCCGGCCCCTCCTCGGGAACAATCAGCCCCAGCATTTT. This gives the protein CASRPLLGNNQPQHF.

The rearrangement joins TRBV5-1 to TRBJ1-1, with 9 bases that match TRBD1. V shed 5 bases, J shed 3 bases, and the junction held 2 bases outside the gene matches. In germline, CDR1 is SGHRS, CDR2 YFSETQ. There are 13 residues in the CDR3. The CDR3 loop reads CASSWTGDTEAFF. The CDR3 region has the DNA TGCGCCAGCAGTTGGACAGGGGACACTGAAGCTTTCTTT.

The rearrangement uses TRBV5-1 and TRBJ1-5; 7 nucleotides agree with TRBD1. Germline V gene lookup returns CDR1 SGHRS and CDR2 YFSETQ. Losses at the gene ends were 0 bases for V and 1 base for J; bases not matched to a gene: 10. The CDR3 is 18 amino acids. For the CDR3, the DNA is TGCGCCAGCAGCTTGGTCGGGACAGCATTCCGGAGCAATCAGCCCCAGCATTTT. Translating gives CASSLVGTAFRSNQPQHF. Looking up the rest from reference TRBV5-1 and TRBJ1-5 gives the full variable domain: KAGVTQTPRYLIKTRGQQVTLSCSPISGHRSVSWYQQTPGQGLQFLFEYFSETQRNKGNFPGRFSGRQFSNSRSEMNVSTLELGDSALYLCASSLVGTAFRSNQPQHFGDGTRLSIL.

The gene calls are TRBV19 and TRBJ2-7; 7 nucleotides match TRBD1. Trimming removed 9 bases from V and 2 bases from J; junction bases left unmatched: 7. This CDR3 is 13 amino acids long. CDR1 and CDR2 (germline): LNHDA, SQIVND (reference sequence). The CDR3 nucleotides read TGTGCCAGCGTGACAGGGACCCCCTACGAGCAGTACTTC. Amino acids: CASVTGTPYEQYF.

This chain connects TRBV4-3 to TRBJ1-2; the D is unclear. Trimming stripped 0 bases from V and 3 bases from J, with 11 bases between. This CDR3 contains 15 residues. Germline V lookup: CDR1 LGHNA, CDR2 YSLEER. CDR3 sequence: CASSQDLSGDYGYTF. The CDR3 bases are TGCGCCAGCAGCCAAGATCTGAGCGGGGACTATGGCTACACCTTC.

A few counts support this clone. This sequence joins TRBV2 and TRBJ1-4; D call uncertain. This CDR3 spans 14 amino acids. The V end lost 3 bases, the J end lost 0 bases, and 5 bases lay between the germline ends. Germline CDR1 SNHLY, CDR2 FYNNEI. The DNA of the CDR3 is TGTGCCAGCAGTGACAGAACAACTAATGAAAAACTGTTTTTT. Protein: CASSDRTTNEKLFF.

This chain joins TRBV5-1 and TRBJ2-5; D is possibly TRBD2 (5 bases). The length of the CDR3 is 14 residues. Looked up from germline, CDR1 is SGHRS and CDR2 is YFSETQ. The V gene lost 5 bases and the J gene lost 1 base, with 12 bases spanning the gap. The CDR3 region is CASRNGLAQETQYF. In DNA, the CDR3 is TGCGCCAGCAGGAACGGACTGGCCCAAGAGACCCAGTACTTC.

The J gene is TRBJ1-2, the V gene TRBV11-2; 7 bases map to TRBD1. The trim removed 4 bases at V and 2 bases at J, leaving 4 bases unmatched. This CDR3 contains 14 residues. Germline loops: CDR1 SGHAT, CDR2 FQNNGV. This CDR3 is CASSSLQGNYGYTF. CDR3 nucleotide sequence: TGTGCCAGCAGCTCGTTACAGGGGAACTATGGCTACACCTTC.

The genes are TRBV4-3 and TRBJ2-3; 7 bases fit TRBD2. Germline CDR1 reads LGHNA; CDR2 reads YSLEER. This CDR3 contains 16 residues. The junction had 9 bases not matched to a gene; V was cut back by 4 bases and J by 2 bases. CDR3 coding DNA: TGCGCCAGCAGCCGGACCTTACTAGCGAACACAGATACGCAGTATTTT. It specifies CASSRTLLANTDTQYF.

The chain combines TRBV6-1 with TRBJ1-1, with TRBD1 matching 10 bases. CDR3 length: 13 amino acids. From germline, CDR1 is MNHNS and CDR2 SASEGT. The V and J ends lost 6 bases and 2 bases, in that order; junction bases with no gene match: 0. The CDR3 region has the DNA TGTGCCAGCAGGACAGGGGGCAACACTGAAGCTTTCTTT. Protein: CASRTGGNTEAFF.

CDR3 region: CASSEPGGRYF. Here the CDR3 DNA reads TGTGCCAGCAGCGAGCCGGGGGGCAGGTACTTC. This chain connects TRBV2 to TRBJ2-7; TRBD2 is a possible D gene (7 bases). The V end was cut by 6 bases, the J end by 12 bases, with 15 bases between. Germline V gene sequence: CDR1 SNHLY, CDR2 FYNNEI. The CDR3 has 11 residues.

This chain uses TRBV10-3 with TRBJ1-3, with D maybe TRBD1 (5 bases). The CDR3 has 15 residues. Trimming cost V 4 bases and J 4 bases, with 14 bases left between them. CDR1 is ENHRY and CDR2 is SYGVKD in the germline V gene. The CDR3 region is CAISAAGGGGNTIYF. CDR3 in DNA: TGTGCCATCAGTGCCGCCGGTGGGGGGGGAAACACCATATATTTT.

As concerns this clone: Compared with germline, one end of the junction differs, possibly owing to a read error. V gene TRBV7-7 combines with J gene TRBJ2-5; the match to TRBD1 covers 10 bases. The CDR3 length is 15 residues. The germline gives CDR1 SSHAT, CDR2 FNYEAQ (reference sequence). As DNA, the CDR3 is TGTGCTAGCAGCCCCGGGACAGGGGATAAGGAGACCCAGTACTTC. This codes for CASSPGTGDKETQYF.

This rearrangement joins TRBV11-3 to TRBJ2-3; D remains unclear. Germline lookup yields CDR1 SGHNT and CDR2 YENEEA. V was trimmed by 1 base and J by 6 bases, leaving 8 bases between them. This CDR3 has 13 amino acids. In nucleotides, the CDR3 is TGTGCCAGCAGCTTAGCTTCCTACGATACGCAGTATTTT. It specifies CASSLASYDTQYF.

The DNA of the CDR3 is TGTGCCAGCACCGGTCGAACAGGGGGTGAAGCTTTCTTT. It is translated as CASTGRTGGEAFF. The chain links TRBV2 to TRBJ1-1, with 8 bases fitting TRBD1. Germline-derived CDR1 and CDR2 are SNHLY and FYNNEI. The CDR3 loop spans 13 amino acids. Unmatched junction bases numbered 8, after V lost 7 bases and J lost 7 bases.

In DNA, the CDR3 is TGTGCCAGCAGTGATTCTCAGTTGGGGCCCACCGGGGAGCTGTTTTTT. Amino acids: CASSDSQLGPTGELFF. This chain uses TRBV25-1 with TRBJ2-2, with D tentatively TRBD1 (5 bases). Trimming pared 3 bases from V and 4 bases from J, leaving 15 bases between. CDR3 length equals 16 residues. Germline V gene sequence: CDR1 MGHDK, CDR2 SYGVNS.